This is a list of T cell receptor beta chains from one sample in a study of regulatory T cells in long-lasting Graves disease. TCRdb fed the multiplex PCR reads into MiXCR, producing one record per CDR3 protein. This table holds 300,000 or so distinct CDR3 sequences, roughly 21% found once. Sequences were derived from peripheral blood mononuclear cells (PBMCs), sampled when the disease was refractory, from a patient treated with antithyroid drugs. The receptors derive from a female donor with Graves disease. The CDR3 runs from the conserved cysteine through the conserved F or W. A D gene is named only where the DNA matches it firmly. Only part of the rows carry a size: once, few, many, or a class if the clone is expanded.

D: NA
J: TRBJ2-5
size: few
V: TRBV20-1
DNA: TGCAGTGTTCCGCAAGGGGTATGGGCCCAAGAGACCCAGTACTTC
CDR3: CSVPQGVWAQETQYF

D: NA
J: TRBJ1-6
size: many
V: TRBV20-1
DNA: TGCAGTGCCGACCTACTTCTCCCCATGAATTCACCCCTCCACTTT
CDR3: CSADLLLPMNSPLHF

D: TRBD1
J: TRBJ1-2
size: few
V: TRBV5-5
DNA: TGTGCCAGCAGCATCAATCCCGGGACAGGGATGTTTACCTATGGCTACACCTTC
CDR3: CASSINPGTGMFTYGYTF

D: NA
J: TRBJ2-7
size: NA
V: TRBV20-1
DNA: TGCAGTGCTAGAGTACCCAACCCGAGGCGGACTTCCTACGAGCAGTACTTC
CDR3: CSARVPNPRRTSYEQYF

D: TRBD1
J: TRBJ2-6
size: NA
V: TRBV28
DNA: TGTGCCAGCAGTGGGGACAGGGACGACACTCTCCGGGCCAACGTCCTGACTTTC
CDR3: CASSGDRDDTLRANVLTF

D: NA
J: TRBJ1-1
size: many
V: TRBV3-1
DNA: TGTGCCAGCAGAGGGGGGGCTGAAGCTTTCTTT
CDR3: CASRGGAEAFF

D: NA
J: TRBJ1-2
size: NA
V: TRBV5-1
DNA: TGCGCCAGCAGCCAAGGGGAGGGCAGGACCTATGGCTACACCTTC
CDR3: CASSQGEGRTYGYTF

D: TRBD1
J: TRBJ2-7
size: NA
V: TRBV9
DNA: TGTGCCAGCAGCGGACGACAGGGGCAATACGAGCAGTACTTC
CDR3: CASSGRQGQYEQYF

D: NA
J: TRBJ1-2
size: few
V: TRBV12-3/TRBV12-4
DNA: TGTGCCAGCAGGGGCCGGGGGGGGCTTTATGGCTACACCTTC
CDR3: CASRGRGGLYGYTF

D: TRBD1
J: TRBJ1-5
size: many
V: TRBV20-1
DNA: TGCAGTGCTAGAGATCGGACAGGCACCGGATTTCAGCCCCAGCATTTT
CDR3: CSARDRTGTGFQPQHF

D: TRBD2
J: TRBJ2-7
size: many
V: TRBV5-6
DNA: TGTGCCAGCAGCAGAAGGGGAGGGGTAGCCTACGAGCAGTACTTC
CDR3: CASSRRGGVAYEQYF

D: NA
J: TRBJ1-4
size: few
V: TRBV5-1
DNA: TGTGCCAGCAGTCCTTCGGGCAGTTCAGATGAAAAACTGTTTTTT
CDR3: CASSPSGSSDEKLFF

D: NA
J: TRBJ1-2
size: few
V: TRBV5-1
DNA: TGCGCCAGCAGCTTGGGCCAGGGAGCTAACTATGGCTACACCTTC
CDR3: CASSLGQGANYGYTF

D: NA
J: TRBJ2-2
size: many
V: TRBV11-2
DNA: TGTGCCAGCAGCTTTCAGGGTCCCGGGGAGCTGTTTTTT
CDR3: CASSFQGPGELFF

D: NA
J: TRBJ1-5
size: NA
V: TRBV7-2
DNA: TGTGCCAGCAGCTTGCAGGGTTTTAGTCAGCCCCAGCATTTT
CDR3: CASSLQGFSQPQHF

D: TRBD1
J: TRBJ2-6
size: many
V: TRBV2
DNA: TGTGCCAGCAGTCCGCGGACAGGGGGAATATTGCTCTCTGGGGCCAACGTCCTGACTTTC
CDR3: CASSPRTGGILLSGANVLTF

D: NA
J: TRBJ1-2
size: many
V: TRBV2
DNA: TGTGCCAGCAGTGGACCCCCGGGTTCCACCCCGCACTATGGCTACACCTTC
CDR3: CASSGPPGSTPHYGYTF

D: TRBD1
J: TRBJ1-1
size: many
V: TRBV3-1
DNA: TGTGCCAGCAGCCAAGTGGGGACAGGGGGCTGGACTGAAGCTTTCTTT
CDR3: CASSQVGTGGWTEAFF

D: NA
J: TRBJ1-1
size: many
V: TRBV6-2/TRBV6-3
DNA: TGTGCCAGCAGTCCTTATGCGTTCGGGACGGCACGTCCGGCCGACACTGAAGCTTTCTTT
CDR3: CASSPYAFGTARPADTEAFF

D: TRBD2
J: TRBJ2-7
size: few
V: TRBV28
DNA: TGTGCCAGTACGCGGGAGGGGAACCCCTCCGAGCAGTACTTC
CDR3: CASTREGNPSEQYF

D: TRBD2
J: TRBJ2-3
size: few
V: TRBV6-2/TRBV6-3
DNA: TGTGCCAGCCGTACCGGGACTAGCGCCGAAGGAGTAGATACGCAGTATTTT
CDR3: CASRTGTSAEGVDTQYF

D: TRBD1
J: TRBJ2-7
size: NA
V: TRBV29-1
DNA: TGCAGCGTTGAAAGGGGACAGGGGAGGGAGCAGTACTTC
CDR3: CSVERGQGREQYF

D: NA
J: TRBJ1-2
size: many
V: TRBV20-1
DNA: TGCAGTGCTAGAGATTCCCGAACAGATGGCTACACCTTC
CDR3: CSARDSRTDGYTF

D: NA
J: TRBJ2-7
size: many
V: TRBV10-3
DNA: TGTGCCATCAGTGAAGTCAGGGTGGGACCCGAGCAGTACTTC
CDR3: CAISEVRVGPEQYF

D: NA
J: TRBJ1-1
size: many
V: TRBV12-3/TRBV12-4
DNA: TGTGCCAGCAGCCCCCGAGGTGCACTGAAGGCTTTCTTT
CDR3: CASSPRGALKAFF

D: TRBD1
J: TRBJ2-6
size: many
V: TRBV6-1
DNA: TGTGCCAGCAGCTTAACAGGGGCAGGGGCCAACGTCCTGACTTTC
CDR3: CASSLTGAGANVLTF

D: NA
J: TRBJ1-5
size: many
V: TRBV12-3/TRBV12-4
DNA: TGTGCCAGCAGTTTAGTGCGCGACGATCAGCCCCAGCATTTT
CDR3: CASSLVRDDQPQHF

D: TRBD2
J: TRBJ2-7
size: many
V: TRBV7-2
DNA: TGTGCCAGCAGCTTAAGCGGGGGGGCAGGGTACGAGCAGTACTTC
CDR3: CASSLSGGAGYEQYF

D: TRBD2
J: TRBJ2-1
size: few
V: TRBV27
DNA: TGTGCCAGCAGTCCACCTGGGCTAGCGGGGGCCAGCGGCCATGAGCAGTTCTTC
CDR3: CASSPPGLAGASGHEQFF

D: NA
J: TRBJ1-1
size: many
V: TRBV11-2
DNA: TGTGCCAGCAGCTTTTTCAGGCAGGGGAACACTGAAGCTTTCTTT
CDR3: CASSFFRQGNTEAFF

D: NA
J: TRBJ2-3
size: NA
V: TRBV2
DNA: TGTGCCAGCAGTGAAGCTCGGCGTGGCCCAGATACGCAGTATTTT
CDR3: CASSEARRGPDTQYF

D: NA
J: TRBJ1-4
size: many
V: TRBV6-1
DNA: TGTGCCAGCAGTGAAGTCGGGGCGCGGGAAAAACTGTTTTTT
CDR3: CASSEVGAREKLFF

D: NA
J: TRBJ2-2
size: many
V: TRBV10-3
DNA: TGTGCCATCAGTCTTATCGGGGCCCACCCGAACACCGGGGAGCTGTTTTTT
CDR3: CAISLIGAHPNTGELFF

D: TRBD2
J: TRBJ2-7
size: NA
V: TRBV4-1
DNA: TGCGCCAGCAGCCAAGATTCGGGACTAGCGGACTACGAGCAGTACTTC
CDR3: CASSQDSGLADYEQYF

D: NA
J: TRBJ2-7
size: NA
V: TRBV3-2
DNA: TGTGCCAGCAGCCAAGATCAAGTGCTGAGCTCCTACGAGCAGTACTTC
CDR3: CASSQDQVLSSYEQYF

D: TRBD1
J: TRBJ1-1
size: NA
V: TRBV29-1
DNA: TGCAGCGTAGAGCGACAGGGGCAGAACACTGAAGCTTTCTTT
CDR3: CSVERQGQNTEAFF

D: NA
J: TRBJ2-4
size: few
V: TRBV29-1
DNA: TGCAGCGTTGGGTCAAGGCTAGCCAAAAACATTCAGTACTTC
CDR3: CSVGSRLAKNIQYF

D: NA
J: TRBJ1-4
size: many
V: TRBV11-2
DNA: TGTGCCAGCAGCCCGGGCGGGGGCCGGAATGAAAAACTGTTTTTT
CDR3: CASSPGGGRNEKLFF

D: NA
J: TRBJ2-7
size: many
V: TRBV28
DNA: TGTGCCAGCAGCCTTTGGCGGGACCAGTACGAGCAGTACTTC
CDR3: CASSLWRDQYEQYF

D: NA
J: TRBJ2-7
size: many
V: TRBV3-1
DNA: TGTGCCAGCAGCCAAGAAGGGGGTCATGAGCAGTACTTC
CDR3: CASSQEGGHEQYF

D: NA
J: TRBJ1-1
size: many
V: TRBV7-2
DNA: TGTGCCAGCAGCCGTCAGATGAACACTGAAGCTTTCTTT
CDR3: CASSRQMNTEAFF

D: TRBD1
J: TRBJ1-5
size: many
V: TRBV6-5
DNA: TGTGCCAGCAGTTACTCTCCCCCAACCGGGACAGGGGGCAGGCAGCCCCAGCATTTT
CDR3: CASSYSPPTGTGGRQPQHF

D: NA
J: TRBJ2-5
size: NA
V: TRBV9
DNA: TGTGCCAGCGGTAAGGGGACCCAAGAGACCCAGTACTTC
CDR3: CASGKGTQETQYF

D: NA
J: TRBJ2-3
size: NA
V: TRBV7-7
DNA: TGTGCTAGCAGCCAAGGGGCAGGCACAGATACGCAGTATTTT
CDR3: CASSQGAGTDTQYF

D: NA
J: TRBJ1-1
size: NA
V: TRBV4-2
DNA: TGTGCCAGCAGCCCCAGGGAAAGCACTGAAGCTTTCTTT
CDR3: CASSPRESTEAFF

D: NA
J: TRBJ2-2
size: NA
V: TRBV19
DNA: TGTGCCAGTAGTAAGGGATTGAACTTCCGGAACACCGGGGAGCTGTTTTTT
CDR3: CASSKGLNFRNTGELFF

D: TRBD1
J: TRBJ1-1
size: few
V: TRBV7-9
DNA: TGTGCCAGCAGCTTAACAGGGGCCGTCACTGAAGCTTTCTTT
CDR3: CASSLTGAVTEAFF

D: TRBD1
J: TRBJ1-4
size: NA
V: TRBV12-3/TRBV12-4
DNA: TGTGCCAGCAGTTACTCCGGGACAGTAAACGAAGAACTGTTTTTT
CDR3: CASSYSGTVNEELFF

D: NA
J: TRBJ2-2
size: many
V: TRBV12-5
DNA: TGTGCTAGTGGTTTGGTACGGATGAGTACCGGGGAGCTGTTTTTT
CDR3: CASGLVRMSTGELFF

D: NA
J: TRBJ2-7
size: few
V: TRBV7-2
DNA: TGTGCCAGCAGCCCAAGAGGGGTAGACGGGCAGTACTTC
CDR3: CASSPRGVDGQYF

D: NA
J: TRBJ1-1
size: many
V: TRBV6-5
DNA: TGTGCCAGCAGTTACTATACTTGGACCTCGAACACTGAAGCTTTCTTT
CDR3: CASSYYTWTSNTEAFF

D: TRBD2
J: TRBJ2-7
size: NA
V: TRBV20-1
DNA: TGCAGTGCCCAAATTAGCGGGAGAGATGTCGGCGAGCAGTACTTC
CDR3: CSAQISGRDVGEQYF

D: NA
J: TRBJ1-1
size: many
V: TRBV11-3
DNA: TGTGCCAGCAGCTTAGATGGGCGACGTTTGCGAAGGGGAAGTTCTGAAGCTTTCTTT
CDR3: CASSLDGRRLRRGSSEAFF

D: NA
J: TRBJ1-1
size: many
V: TRBV18
DNA: TGTGCCAGCTCACCACAGAAAAACACTGAAGCTTTCTTT
CDR3: CASSPQKNTEAFF

D: NA
J: TRBJ1-6
size: many
V: TRBV7-2
DNA: TGTGCCAGCAGCTTGGGGAGCTCCTATAATTCACCCCTCCACTTT
CDR3: CASSLGSSYNSPLHF